This T cell receptor beta chain stems from a study of radiation and T cells in renal cell carcinoma. Study-level results: Top tumor clonotypes rose in blood 2 weeks post-radiation, then contracted.

CDR3 length: 13 residues. Germline loops: CDR1 MNHEY, CDR2 SVGAGI. V shed 8 bases and J shed 3 bases, with 14 bases lying between them. Method: immunoSEQ multiplex PCR; TCRdb's copy keeps in-frame clones and lacks some. The table lists tens of thousands of clones, about 86% of them singletons. Of note for this clone: The antigen is undetermined.

Sample time point: blood 2 weeks post-SBRT. This sample's treatment: 15 Gy SBRT to primary tumor, nephrectomy 4 weeks later. Clear cell pathology was present in this patient's renal cell carcinoma. The sequencing used blood, collected from a patient whose treatment included radiotherapy and nephrectomy. The TCR originated in a woman in her forties or fifties with renal cell carcinoma. This chain connects TRBV6-5 to TRBJ2-7; weak D call: TRBD2 (6 bases). As DNA, the CDR3 is TGTGCCAGCCGGGAGAGCGGGCGCTACGAGCAGTACTTC. Protein: CASRESGRYEQYF.